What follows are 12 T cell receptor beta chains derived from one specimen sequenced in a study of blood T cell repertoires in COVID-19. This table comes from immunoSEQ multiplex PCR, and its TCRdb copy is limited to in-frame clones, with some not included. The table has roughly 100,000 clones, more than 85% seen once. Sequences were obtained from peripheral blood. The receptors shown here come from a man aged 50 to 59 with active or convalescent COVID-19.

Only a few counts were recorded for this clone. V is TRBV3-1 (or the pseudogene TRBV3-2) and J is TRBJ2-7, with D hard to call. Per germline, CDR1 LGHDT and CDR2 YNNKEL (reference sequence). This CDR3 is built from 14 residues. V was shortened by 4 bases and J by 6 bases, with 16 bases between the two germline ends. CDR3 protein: CASSLGRKSLEQYF. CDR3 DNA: TGTGCCAGCAGCCTGGGCAGAAAATCCCTCGAGCAGTACTTC.

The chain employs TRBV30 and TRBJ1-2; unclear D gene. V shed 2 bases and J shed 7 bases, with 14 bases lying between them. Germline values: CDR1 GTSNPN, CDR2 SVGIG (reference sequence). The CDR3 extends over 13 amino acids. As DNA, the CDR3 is TGTGCCTGGAGTAGAGATGAAGCGGGTGGCTACACCTTC. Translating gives CAWSRDEAGGYTF.

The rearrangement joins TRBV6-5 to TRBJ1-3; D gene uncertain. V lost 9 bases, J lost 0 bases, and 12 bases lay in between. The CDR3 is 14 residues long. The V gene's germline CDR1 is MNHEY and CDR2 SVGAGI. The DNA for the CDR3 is TGTGCCAGTCCTCAGGCCGACTCTGGAAACACCATATATTTT. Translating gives CASPQADSGNTIYF.

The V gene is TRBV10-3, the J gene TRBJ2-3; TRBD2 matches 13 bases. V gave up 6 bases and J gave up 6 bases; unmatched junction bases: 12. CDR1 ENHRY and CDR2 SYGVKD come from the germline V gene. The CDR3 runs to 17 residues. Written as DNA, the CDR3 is TGTGCCATCAGCTTTCCGGGACTAGCGGGGCTCGGCGATACGCAGTATTTT. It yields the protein CAISFPGLAGLGDTQYF.

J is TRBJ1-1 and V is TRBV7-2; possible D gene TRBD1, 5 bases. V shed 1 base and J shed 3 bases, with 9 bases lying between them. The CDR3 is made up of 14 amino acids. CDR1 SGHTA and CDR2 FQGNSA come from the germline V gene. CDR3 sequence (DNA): TGTGCCAGCAGCTTAGAGGCAGGGTACACTGAAGCTTTCTTT. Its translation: CASSLEAGYTEAFF.

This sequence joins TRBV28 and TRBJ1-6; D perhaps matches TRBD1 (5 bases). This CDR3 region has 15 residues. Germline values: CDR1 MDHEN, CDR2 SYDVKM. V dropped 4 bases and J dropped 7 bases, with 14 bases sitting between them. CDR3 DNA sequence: TGTGCCAGCAGTTCCCCCTCAGGGAGGAATTCACCCCTCCACTTT. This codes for CASSSPSGRNSPLHF.

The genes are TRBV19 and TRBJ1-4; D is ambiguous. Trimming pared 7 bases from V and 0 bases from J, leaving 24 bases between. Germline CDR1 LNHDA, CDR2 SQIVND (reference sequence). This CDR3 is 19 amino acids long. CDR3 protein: CASTSGKSIWDPTNEKLFF. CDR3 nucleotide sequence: TGTGCCAGTACCTCGGGGAAGAGTATTTGGGATCCAACTAATGAAAAACTGTTTTTT.

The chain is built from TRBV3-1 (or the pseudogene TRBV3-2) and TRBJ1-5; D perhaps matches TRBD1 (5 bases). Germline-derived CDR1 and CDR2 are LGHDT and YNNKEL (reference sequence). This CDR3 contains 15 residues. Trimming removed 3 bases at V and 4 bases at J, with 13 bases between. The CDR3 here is CASSQGRERNQPQHF. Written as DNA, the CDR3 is TGTGCCAGCAGCCAGGGCAGGGAAAGGAATCAGCCCCAGCATTTT.

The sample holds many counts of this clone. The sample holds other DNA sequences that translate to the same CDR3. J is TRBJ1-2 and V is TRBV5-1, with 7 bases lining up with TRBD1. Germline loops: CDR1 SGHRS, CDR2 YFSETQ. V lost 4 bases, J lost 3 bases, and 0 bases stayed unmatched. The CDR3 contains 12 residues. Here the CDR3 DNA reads TGCGCCAGCAGCACAGGGGACTATGGCTACACCTTC. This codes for CASSTGDYGYTF.

Here the CDR3 DNA reads TGTGCCAGCAGCGGGACCGCGGGGGATACCGGGGAGCTGTTTTTT. This translates into CASSGTAGDTGELFF. The rearrangement links TRBV9 to TRBJ2-2; TRBD2 aligns across 7 bases. Germline V gene data show CDR1 as SGDLS and CDR2 as YYNGEE. The V gene end was trimmed by 3 bases and the J gene end by 5 bases; junction bases not matched to a gene: 7. The CDR3 runs 15 residues.

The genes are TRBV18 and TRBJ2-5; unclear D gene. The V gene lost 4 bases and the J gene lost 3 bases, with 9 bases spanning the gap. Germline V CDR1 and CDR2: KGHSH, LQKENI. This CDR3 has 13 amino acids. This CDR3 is CASSQRQEETQYF. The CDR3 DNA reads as TGTGCCAGCTCACAACGACAAGAAGAGACCCAGTACTTC.

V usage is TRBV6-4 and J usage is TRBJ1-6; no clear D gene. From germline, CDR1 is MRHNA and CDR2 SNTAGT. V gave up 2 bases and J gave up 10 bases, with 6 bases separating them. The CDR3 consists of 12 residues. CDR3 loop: CASSDPGSPLHF. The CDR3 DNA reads TGTGCCAGCAGTGACCCGGGATCACCCCTCCACTTT.